This T cell receptor beta chain was obtained from a study of cytomegalovirus exposure and HLA in healthy donors. Nominally healthy donors were sampled, though unrecorded immune exposures were likely. The PCR ran on 60 Vbeta and 13 Jbeta primers. Authors' analysis steps: Per a later analysis, the number of unique TCR beta chains was approximately 73 million, of which about 11 million were shared. The protocol was immunoSEQ multiplex PCR, while the TCRdb copy is restricted to in-frame clones and leaves out a portion. V, J and clone size derive from that table, while D and trimming were established from the DNA sequence. The top ten hold less than 3% of the sample, which has around 150,000 clones, around 82% seen once. Germline loops: CDR1 SGHTA, CDR2 FQGNSA. This CDR3 has 14 residues. V shed 4 bases, J shed 5 bases, and the junction held 4 bases outside the gene matches. Study-wide points: A later analysis linked a missense DCLRE1C variant to TCR beta V- and J-gene trimming.

Concerning this clone: Its antigen is undetermined.

This receptor was identified in a middle-aged man in good health and CMV-seronegative. The genes are TRBV7-2 and TRBJ2-2, with TRBD1 matching over 7 bases. Sequenced: PBMCs. The CDR3 coding sequence is TGTGCCAGCAGCTCGACAGGGTATACCGGGGAGCTGTTTTTT. Its translation: CASSSTGYTGELFF.